These 7 T cell receptor beta chains came from one sample sequenced in a study of blood T cell repertoires in COVID-19. Using immunoSEQ multiplex PCR, the repertoire was profiled, and TCRdb retains in-frame clones only, with some absent. The table includes 100,000 to 130,000 clones, about nine tenths detected once. The sequenced sample was peripheral blood. These receptors came from a man in his fifties with active or convalescent COVID-19.

This clone was counted only a few times. This chain joins TRBV9 and TRBJ2-2, with D possibly matching TRBD2 (5 bases). From germline, CDR1 is SGDLS and CDR2 YYNGEE. The CDR3 consists of 16 residues. V dropped 0 bases and J dropped 3 bases, with 12 bases sitting between them. CDR3 loop: CASSVAETTYTGELFF. Written as DNA, the CDR3 is TGTGCCAGCAGCGTAGCTGAGACTACCTACACCGGGGAGCTGTTTTTT.

This sequence joins TRBV28 and TRBJ1-2; D may be TRBD1 (6 bases). V gave up 2 bases and J gave up 2 bases, with 15 bases separating them. Looked up from germline, CDR1 is MDHEN and CDR2 is SYDVKM. The CDR3 loop spans 16 amino acids. The CDR3 DNA reads TGTGCCAGCAGTTTAAGGTTCAGGGGCACAAACTATGGCTACACCTTC. This gives the protein CASSLRFRGTNYGYTF.

CDR3 in amino acids: CASSLSGRREQYF. The CDR3 DNA reads as TGTGCCAGCAGCCTTAGCGGGAGAAGGGAGCAGTACTTC. The chain uses TRBV28 and TRBJ2-7, with TRBD2 identical over 9 bases. CDR1 and CDR2 (germline): MDHEN, SYDVKM. This CDR3 is built from 13 residues. V lost 6 bases and J lost 7; bases outside the gene matches: 7.

The V gene is TRBV5-4, the J gene TRBJ2-7; D unclear. CDR3 length: 13 residues. The germline V and J ends were trimmed by 1 base and 3 bases, with 8 bases remaining between them. Germline V gene data show CDR1 as SGHNT and CDR2 as YYREEE (reference sequence). CDR3 loop: CASSLLVGYEQYF. CDR3 bases: TGTGCCAGCAGCTTGTTGGTCGGCTACGAGCAGTACTTC.

As to this clone: One junction end does not reproduce the germline sequence, and a read error may be involved. The V call is TRBV3-1 (or the pseudogene TRBV3-2), the J call TRBJ2-3; tentatively, D is TRBD2 (6 bases). The CDR3 totals 14 residues. CDR1 is LGHDT and CDR2 is YNNKEL in the germline V gene (reference sequence). The CDR3 bases are TGTGCCAGCAGCCAGGGGCGGGGCGCAGATACGCAGTGTTTT. This gives the protein CASSQGRGADTQCF.

The J gene is TRBJ1-6, the V gene TRBV11-2; the D is unclear. There are 14 residues in the CDR3. V was shortened by 5 bases and J by 8 bases, with 13 bases between the two germline ends. CDR1 is SGHAT and CDR2 is FQNNGV in the germline V gene. The chain's CDR3 is CASSRQTDHSPLHF. The CDR3 bases are TGTGCCAGCAGCCGACAAACCGATCATTCACCCCTCCACTTT.

J is TRBJ1-3 and V is TRBV3-1 (or the pseudogene TRBV3-2); 7 positions match TRBD1. The CDR3 consists of 16 residues. Germline lookup yields CDR1 LGHDT and CDR2 YNNKEL (reference sequence). V shed 2 bases and J 2 bases; nucleotides not matched to a gene: 6. CDR3 bases: TGTGCCAGCAGCCAAATCACAGGGGATCCTGGAAACACCATATATTTT. Its protein product is CASSQITGDPGNTIYF.